The 23 T cell receptor beta chains below all came from one sample that was sequenced in a study of CD8+CD57+ T cells in acquired aplastic anemia. The patients chosen for sequencing had shown expansion of CD8+CD57+ cells (detected by flow cytometry). TCR beta VDJ and CDR3 profiles were obtained from a genomic DNA template. Via MiXCR, TCRdb re-called the reads, giving one row per CDR3 protein. The profile shows about 95,000 distinct CDR3 sequences, roughly 70% of them singletons. Sequencing used sorted CD4+, CD8+, or CD8+CD57+ T cells (not recorded which) from PBMCs. The source of these receptors is a human donor with aplastic anemia.

The chain joins TRBV19 to TRBJ1-5; 9 bases are shared with TRBD1. The CDR3 is 14 residues long. V was clipped by 5 bases and J by 6 bases; unmatched bases: 5. Germline values: CDR1 LNHDA, CDR2 SQIVND (reference sequence). The CDR3: CASSRDRVGQPQHF. The CDR3 nucleotides read TGTGCCAGTAGTCGGGACAGGGTAGGTCAGCCCCAGCATTTT.

This clonotype was counted between two and nine times. The chain employs TRBV20-1 and TRBJ2-7, with TRBD1 identical over 9 bases. Looked up from germline, CDR1 is DFQATT and CDR2 is SNEGSKA (reference sequence). CDR3 size: 13 residues. V gave up 1 base and J gave up 7 bases; unmatched junction bases: 5. The CDR3 reads CSARGTGAREQYF. The CDR3 bases are TGCAGTGCTAGAGGGACAGGGGCGCGGGAGCAGTACTTC.

The V and J genes are TRBV20-1 and TRBJ1-2; D is undetermined. The CDR3 contains 11 residues. The ends were cut back, 6 bases at V and 7 bases at J, with 12 bases in the middle. Germline V gives CDR1 DFQATT, CDR2 SNEGSKA (reference sequence). CDR3 in DNA: TGCAGTGCCACCCTATCTAGTGGCTACACCTTC. It is translated as CSATLSSGYTF.

The chain links TRBV11-3 to TRBJ2-2; perhaps TRBD2 as D (5 bases). Trimming pared 5 bases from V and 0 bases from J, leaving 7 bases between. The V gene's germline CDR1 is SGHNT and CDR2 YENEEA. There are 14 residues in the CDR3. The CDR3 loop reads CASSPRANTGELFF. DNA of the CDR3: TGTGCCAGCAGCCCGAGGGCGAACACCGGGGAGCTGTTTTTT.

In this sample, this clonotype turned up once. V is TRBV6-1 and J is TRBJ2-7; D unresolved. Looked up from germline, CDR1 is MNHNS and CDR2 is SASEGT. The V end was cut by 5 bases, the J end by 4 bases, with 15 bases between. The CDR3 sequence is 14 residues long. The CDR3 DNA sequence: TGTGCCAGCAGTCCCGGAGTGGACCGGTACGAGCAGTACTTC. Encoded protein: CASSPGVDRYEQYF.

This clonotype was observed a few times. The chain recombines TRBV2 with TRBJ1-5; TRBD1 matches at 9 bases. The CDR3 sequence is 13 residues long. Per the germline V gene, CDR1 is SNHLY and CDR2 is FYNNEI. The V and J ends lost 8 bases and 5 bases, in that order; junction bases with no gene match: 4. CDR3 residues: CASRDRAYQPQHF. In DNA, the CDR3 is TGTGCCAGCCGGGACAGGGCTTATCAGCCCCAGCATTTT. Variable domain in full (rest from reference TRBV2 and TRBJ1-5): EPEVTQTPSHQVTQMGQEVILRCVPISNHLYFYWYRQILGQKVEFLVSFYNNEISEKSEIFDDQFSVERPDGSNFTLKIRSTKLEDSAMYFCASRDRAYQPQHFGDGTRLSIL.

The chain recombines TRBV5-4 with TRBJ2-7; the D gene could be TRBD1 or TRBD2 (5 bases each). CDR1 SGHNT and CDR2 YYREEE come from the germline V gene (reference sequence). Deletions cut 0 bases from V and 6 bases from J, with 10 bases between. This CDR3 contains 13 residues. The CDR3 region is CASSLGDGVEQYF. The CDR3 bases are TGTGCCAGCAGCTTGGGGGACGGGGTCGAGCAGTACTTC.

The chain couples TRBV7-7 to TRBJ2-5; 12 nucleotides align to TRBD2. Germline CDR1 is SSHAT and CDR2 is FNYEAQ (reference sequence). The CDR3 spans 16 residues. J lost 1 base, V lost 5 bases, and 5 bases had no gene match. The CDR3 DNA is TGTGCCAGCAGCGCGGGACTAGCGGGCTTCCAAGAGACCCAGTACTTC. Protein product: CASSAGLAGFQETQYF.

The chain links TRBV7-3 to TRBJ1-6, with unresolved D. Germline CDR1 SGHTA, CDR2 FQGTGA. The CDR3 has 13 residues. Trimming removed 3 bases from V and 6 bases from J, with 6 bases in between. The CDR3 reads CASSLGFNSPLHF. The CDR3, as DNA: TGTGCCAGCAGCTTGGGTTTTAATTCACCCCTCCACTTT. The entire variable domain, with the rest obtained from reference TRBV7-3 and TRBJ1-6, is as follows: GAGVSQTPSNKVTEKGKYVELRCDPISGHTALYWYRQSLGQGPEFLIYFQGTGAADDSGLPNDRFFAVRPEGSVSTLKIQRTERGDSAVYLCASSLGFNSPLHFGNGTRLTVT.

V and J are TRBV10-3 and TRBJ1-1, with a possible D match to TRBD1 (5 bases). The V end was cut by 2 bases, the J end by 1 base, with 14 bases between. The CDR3 contains 16 residues. Germline CDR1 ENHRY, CDR2 SYGVKD. DNA for the CDR3: TGTGCCATCAGTGAGGGGCGGGAGGGGAGGAACACTGAAGCTTTCTTT. It translates to CAISEGREGRNTEAFF.

The rearrangement links TRBV25-1 to TRBJ1-2; TRBD1 aligns across 9 bases. The CDR3 covers 13 residues. Per germline, CDR1 MGHDK and CDR2 SYGVNS. With 3 bases clipped from V and 6 bases from J, the junction kept 2 bases outside the gene matches. CDR3 sequence reads: CASSDRDRDGYTF. DNA of the CDR3: TGTGCCAGCAGTGACCGGGACAGGGATGGCTACACCTTC.

This clonotype has just a few counts. The V call is TRBV10-3, the J call TRBJ2-3; D gene unclear. The germline V gene encodes CDR1 ENHRY and CDR2 SYGVKD. CDR3 length: 11 amino acids. The ends were cut back, 2 bases at V and 5 bases at J, with 2 bases in the middle. The CDR3 nucleotides are TGTGCCATCAGTGAGATAGATACGCAGTATTTT. Translated: CAISEIDTQYF.

V usage is TRBV7-6 and J usage is TRBJ2-3; D is unresolved. This CDR3 comprises 16 residues. Germline values: CDR1 SGHVS, CDR2 FNYEAQ. V was shortened by 3 bases and J by 7 bases, with 20 bases between the two germline ends. CDR3 sequence: CASSFAEDGRTYTQYF. CDR3 nucleotide sequence: TGTGCCAGCAGCTTTGCAGAAGATGGTCGAACGTATACGCAGTATTTT.

The sample holds a few counts of this clonotype. V is TRBV10-1 and J is TRBJ1-6; 9 nucleotides agree with TRBD1. CDR1 WNHNN and CDR2 SYGVQD come from the germline V gene (reference sequence). The CDR3 loop spans 16 amino acids. V shed 10 bases and J 5 bases; nucleotides not matched to a gene: 12. The CDR3 DNA follows: TGCGCCAACAAAACCGGGACAGGGACCCATAATTCACCCCTCCACTTT. Amino acids: CANKTGTGTHNSPLHF.

This chain joins TRBV2 and TRBJ1-2; 9 positions match TRBD1. With V trimmed by 6 bases and J by 1 base, 6 bases remained unmatched. CDR3 length: 15 residues. Germline-derived CDR1 and CDR2 are SNHLY and FYNNEI. The CDR3: CASSQLGQGNYGYTF. CDR3 sequence (DNA): TGTGCCAGCAGCCAGTTGGGACAGGGTAACTATGGCTACACCTTC. Full variable domain (rest looked up from reference TRBV2 and TRBJ1-2): EPEVTQTPSHQVTQMGQEVILRCVPISNHLYFYWYRQILGQKVEFLVSFYNNEISEKSEIFDDQFSVERPDGSNFTLKIRSTKLEDSAMYFCASSQLGQGNYGYTFGSGTRLTVV.

This clonotype was seen at least ten times. The CDR3 is CASSYDQGHLSYEQYF. For the CDR3, the DNA is TGTGCCAGCAGTTACGACCAGGGGCACCTATCCTACGAGCAGTACTTC. V usage is TRBV2 and J usage is TRBJ2-7; D is perhaps TRBD1 (6 bases). The CDR3 covers 16 residues. V was clipped by 5 bases and J by 1 base, with 18 bases between them. Germline-derived CDR1 and CDR2 are SNHLY and FYNNEI.

This clonotype was observed a single time. The rearrangement joins TRBV10-3 to TRBJ1-4; D gene uncertain. Germline V lookup: CDR1 ENHRY, CDR2 SYGVKD. The V and J ends lost 3 bases and 5 bases respectively, with 7 bases between them. The CDR3 has 13 amino acids. The CDR3 region has the DNA TGTGCCATCAGTGATAAGAGGAATGAAAAACTGTTTTTT. Protein: CAISDKRNEKLFF.

The CDR3 region has the DNA TGCAGTGCTACGGACAGGGGATCCTACGAGCAGTACTTC. Residues: CSATDRGSYEQYF. V and J are TRBV20-1 and TRBJ2-7; TRBD1 aligns across 9 bases. Trimming took 4 bases from V and 1 from J; bases not matched to a gene: 2. Per germline, CDR1 DFQATT and CDR2 SNEGSKA (reference sequence). The CDR3 runs 13 residues.

There are a few counts of this clonotype. The rearrangement links TRBV10-1 to TRBJ1-6; D is uncertain. V was pared by 2 bases and J by 9 bases, with 11 bases between. The length of the CDR3 is 14 residues. Germline V CDR1 and CDR2: WNHNN, SYGVQD (reference sequence). CDR3 amino acids: CASSEGRTPSPLHF. The DNA for the CDR3 is TGCGCCAGCAGTGAGGGCCGGACGCCTTCACCCCTCCACTTT.

V usage is TRBV2 and J usage is TRBJ1-2; no clear D. Per the germline V gene, CDR1 is SNHLY and CDR2 is FYNNEI. The CDR3 is 14 amino acids. Trimming left V 6 bases short and J 4 bases short, with 15 bases between. CDR3 amino acids: CASRTAGRGYGYTF. CDR3 DNA: TGTGCCAGCAGGACGGCAGGACGAGGCTATGGCTACACCTTC.

This clonotype came up a few times. The chain uses TRBV24-1 and TRBJ2-1; no clear D gene. This CDR3 comprises 13 residues. CDR1 and CDR2 from the germline V gene are KGHDR and SFDVKD. V lost 5 bases and J 1 base, leaving 5 bases between the germline ends. CDR3 DNA: TGTGCCACCAGTGTAGAATCCTACAATGAGCAGTTCTTC. Its protein product is CATSVESYNEQFF.

In its sample, this clonotype is medium-sized. This chain connects TRBV10-2 to TRBJ2-7; weak D call: TRBD1 (6 bases). V lost 4 bases to trimming and J lost 3 bases, with 7 bases between them. CDR3 length: 12 amino acids. The germline gives CDR1 WSHSY, CDR2 SAAADI. CDR3 coding DNA: TGCGCCAGCAGTGGACAGGTCTACGAGCAGTACTTC. It codes for CASSGQVYEQYF.

This clonotype was detected a few times. The chain uses TRBV29-1 and TRBJ1-2, with 9 bases fitting TRBD1. The germline CDR1 and CDR2 sequences are SQVTM and ANQGSEA. The CDR3 loop spans 15 amino acids. The junction had 13 bases not matched to a gene; V was cut back by 7 bases and J by 4 bases. CDR3 nucleotides: TGCAGCGCTCCGAATCCGACAGGGGGGTTCTATGGCTACACCTTC. Protein: CSAPNPTGGFYGYTF.